This T cell receptor beta chain originates from a study of control samples from healthy donors and cancer patients (dated by TCRdb to 2018 to 2021). V lost 5 bases and J lost 3 bases, and the count of bases not matched to a germline gene is 9. Counted from cysteine to phenylalanine, this CDR3 has 16 amino acids. Solely the CDR3 DNA is kept, with 48 bases framed from the first base. As encoded in the germline V gene, CDR1 is MGHRA while CDR2 is YSYEKL. To prepare the library, the immunoSEQ multiplex PCR assay was applied. Here the immuneACCESS table is served through TCRdb, limited to in-frame sequences with V and J called. Missing clones are a known gap in these copies; in checked studies unresolved V genes cover under half, and the rest lacks a known reason. The sample contains about 150,000 clones, under 90% of them found a single time. The ten largest make up over 4% of the sample. To note about this clone: Its recognized antigen is unknown. The record has no base qualities; no much larger clone is one base away.

The sequence joins TRBV4-1 to TRBJ2-3; 9 bases in the junction line up with TRBD1. Sequencing input: blood. The receptor was isolated from a man aged 25 to 40 in good health. The sequenced DNA is TGCGCCAGCAGCTACTTGGACAGGGGTAGTACAGATACGCAGTATTTT. Translated, it reads CASSYLDRGSTDTQYF.